These 21 T cell receptor beta chains were all obtained from the same sample, sequenced in a study of blood T cell repertoires in COVID-19 (TCRdb year 2020). Receptors were amplified or captured by the immunoSEQ multiplex PCR assay. TCRdb re-hosts the immuneACCESS table, in-frame sequences only. Its copies lack some clones; in the studies checked, an unresolved V gene accounts for under half of them, and the cause for the rest is not known. The sample table lists 45,000 to 70,000 clones, around 93% of them with a count of one. The top ten clones comprise about 7.3% of the sample. The material sequenced was peripheral blood. Receptors originate from a woman between 55 and 75 years old with active or convalescent COVID-19.

The J gene is TRBJ2-5, the V gene TRBV5-1; 10 bases map to TRBD2. The germline CDR1 and CDR2 sequences are SGHRS and YFSETQ. Germline trimming cut 6 bases from V and 4 bases from J; bases unmatched to any gene: 3. This CDR3 spans 13 amino acids. The CDR3 bases are TGCGCCAGCAAGTCTAGCGGGAGAGAGACCCAGTACTTC. It is translated as CASKSSGRETQYF.

This clone was counted a few times. The rearrangement links TRBV30 to TRBJ2-7; D gene unclear. Trimming removed 2 bases from V and 4 bases from J, with 9 bases in between. This CDR3 is built from 12 residues. Germline values: CDR1 GTSNPN, CDR2 SVGIG (reference sequence). In DNA, the CDR3 is TGTGCCTGGAGTCCTCCCAGTTACGAGCAGTACTTC. This translates into CAWSPPSYEQYF.

The chain combines TRBV10-2 with TRBJ2-7; 10 bases map to TRBD1. CDR1 and CDR2 (germline): WSHSY, SAAADI. This CDR3 is built from 14 residues. V lost 3 bases and J lost 7; bases outside the gene matches: 6. CDR3 sequence (DNA): TGCGCCAGCAGTGATGGGGGGACAGGGGTTGAGCAGTACTTC. It yields the protein CASSDGGTGVEQYF.

V and J are TRBV19 and TRBJ2-5; 8 bases agree with TRBD2. CDR3 length: 16 residues. Germline V gene lookup returns CDR1 LNHDA and CDR2 SQIVND (reference sequence). J was trimmed by 6 bases and V by 7 bases; bases with no gene match: 16. The CDR3 spells CASTPGGGRSTQTQYF. In nucleotides, the CDR3 is TGTGCCAGTACCCCGGGGGGGGGCAGGTCAACGCAGACCCAGTACTTC.

This chain joins TRBV24-1 and TRBJ2-1, with a possible D match to TRBD2 (6 bases). CDR3 size: 15 residues. The germline V and J ends were trimmed by 3 bases and 3 bases, with 11 bases remaining between them. Germline assignment: CDR1 KGHDR and CDR2 SFDVKD. The CDR3 region has the DNA TGTGCCACCAGTGATCGGGGGACCCACTACAATGAGCAGTTCTTC. It is translated as CATSDRGTHYNEQFF.

This sequence joins TRBV21-1 and TRBJ2-2; the D call TRBD1 from the table was never checked on the DNA. TRBV21-1 counts as a pseudogene. The CDR3 consists of 15 residues. CDR3: CASSKGLARTGELFF. CDR3 in DNA: TGTGCCAGCAGCAAGGGCCTGGCACGCACCGGGGAGCTGTTTTTT.

The count of this clone is one. The V gene is TRBV12-5, the J gene TRBJ1-1; D is undetermined. The ends were cut back, 6 bases at V and 7 bases at J, with 12 bases in the middle. Germline assignment: CDR1 LGHNT and CDR2 FRNRAP. The CDR3 has 12 residues. For the CDR3, the DNA is TGTGCTAGTGGCCGATTGAGGGATGAAGCTTTCTTT. Translated: CASGRLRDEAFF.

The chain carries TRBV10-1 and TRBJ1-1, with D uncertain. Trimming stripped 6 bases from V and 1 base from J, with 9 bases between. Per the germline V gene, CDR1 is WNHNN and CDR2 is SYGVQD (reference sequence). The CDR3 sequence is 13 residues long. This CDR3 is CASSRTENTEAFF. The CDR3 DNA sequence: TGCGCCAGCAGCCGAACAGAGAACACTGAAGCTTTCTTT.

This chain uses TRBV30 with TRBJ2-1; TRBD2 matches 7 bases. CDR1 is GTSNPN, CDR2 SVGIG, per germline (reference sequence). The CDR3 sequence is 14 residues long. V lost 2 bases to trimming and J lost 7 bases; unmatched junction nucleotides: 8. CDR3 protein: CAWSKTSRINEQFF. The CDR3 bases are TGTGCCTGGAGTAAGACTAGCAGGATTAATGAGCAGTTCTTC.

V gene TRBV2 combines with J gene TRBJ2-1, with 8 bases identical to TRBD2. This CDR3 has 16 residues. Germline V lookup: CDR1 SNHLY, CDR2 FYNNEI. V lost 3 bases and J lost 1; bases outside the gene matches: 5. CDR3 loop: CASSDISGGSYNEQFF. The CDR3 nucleotides are TGTGCCAGCAGTGATATCAGCGGGGGTTCCTACAATGAGCAGTTCTTC.

J is TRBJ2-2 and V is TRBV7-9; 8 bases line up with TRBD1. The CDR3 has 15 residues. Trimming cost V 4 bases and J 0 bases; bases outside gene matches: 1. Germline V CDR1 and CDR2: SEHNR, FQNEAQ (reference sequence). DNA for the CDR3: TGTGCCAGCAGCTGGGACAGGTCGAACACCGGGGAGCTGTTTTTT. Translated: CASSWDRSNTGELFF.

The CDR3 here is CASSEGTGGPYEQYF. For the CDR3, the DNA is TGTGCCAGCAGTGAAGGGACAGGGGGCCCCTACGAGCAGTACTTC. This chain links TRBV2 with TRBJ2-7, with 11 bases lining up with TRBD1. The CDR3 loop spans 15 amino acids. CDR1 SNHLY and CDR2 FYNNEI come from the germline V gene. The V gene end was trimmed by 1 base and the J gene end by 2 bases; junction bases not matched to a gene: 1.

The CDR3 loop reads CASSVEVGGADTQYF. CDR3 coding DNA: TGTGCCAGCAGCGTAGAAGTAGGGGGTGCAGATACGCAGTATTTT. The chain combines TRBV9 with TRBJ2-3; TRBD1 is a possible D gene (6 bases). The V gene's germline CDR1 is SGDLS and CDR2 YYNGEE. The V end was cut by 0 bases, the J end by 4 bases, with 12 bases between. There are 15 residues in the CDR3. Full variable domain (outside the CDR3, taken from reference TRBV9 and TRBJ2-3): DSGVTQTPKHLITATGQRVTLRCSPRSGDLSVYWYQQSLDQGLQFLIQYYNGEERAKGNILERFSAQQFPDLHSELNLSSLELGDSALYFCASSVEVGGADTQYFGPGTRLTVL.

The J gene is TRBJ2-7, the V gene TRBV12-3 or TRBV12-4, with 7 nucleotides matching TRBD1. Trimming cost V 7 bases and J 2 bases; bases outside gene matches: 5. CDR3 length equals 13 residues. The CDR3 nucleotides read TGTGCCAGCACCGGACAGGAGGCCTACGAGCAGTACTTC. It is translated as CASTGQEAYEQYF.

The chain has TRBV7-2 and TRBJ2-5; weak D call: TRBD2 (6 bases). In germline, CDR1 is SGHTA, CDR2 FQGNSA. The ends were cut back, 3 bases at V and 1 base at J, with 21 bases in the middle. This CDR3 is 18 amino acids long. In DNA, the CDR3 is TGTGCCAGCAGCTTGGGTTTCGTACCTGGGGGGATCCAAGAGACCCAGTACTTC. This translates into CASSLGFVPGGIQETQYF.

V and J are TRBV2 and TRBJ2-1; no reliable D call. Germline lookup yields CDR1 SNHLY and CDR2 FYNNEI. V lost 4 bases and J lost 1, with 8 bases in between. This CDR3 has 14 amino acids. The CDR3 nucleotides are TGTGCCAGCAGTGGGCTTCCGTCCTACAATGAGCAGTTCTTC. This encodes CASSGLPSYNEQFF. The whole variable domain, remainder taken from reference TRBV2 and TRBJ2-1, is EPEVTQTPSHQVTQMGQEVILRCVPISNHLYFYWYRQILGQKVEFLVSFYNNEISEKSEIFDDQFSVERPDGSNFTLKIRSTKLEDSAMYFCASSGLPSYNEQFFGPGTRLTVL.

The chain carries TRBV7-9 and TRBJ2-4, with 7 nucleotides matching TRBD2. Germline values: CDR1 SEHNR, CDR2 FQNEAQ (reference sequence). The CDR3 contains 17 residues. J lost 9 bases, V lost 1 base, and 15 bases had no gene match. DNA for the CDR3: TGTGCCAGCAGCTTAGTTATCCTTCGCGGGAGAGGGAGCATTCAGTACTTC. Translating it yields CASSLVILRGRGSIQYF.

This chain connects TRBV5-8 to TRBJ2-1, with D possibly TRBD2 on 6 matching bases. Trimming left V 4 bases short and J 10 bases short, with 12 bases between. The V gene's germline CDR1 is SGHTS and CDR2 YDEGEE. The CDR3 is 12 amino acids. This CDR3 reads CASSLSGGEQFF. The CDR3 nucleotides are TGTGCCAGCAGCCTTAGTGGGGGGGAGCAGTTCTTC.

The chain is built from TRBV7-2 and TRBJ2-2; weak D call: TRBD2 (6 bases). The V gene lost 6 bases and the J gene lost 5 bases, with 16 bases spanning the gap. There are 15 residues in the CDR3. Germline-derived CDR1 and CDR2 are SGHTA and FQGNSA. The CDR3 reads CASSGGTDLTGELFF. The CDR3 DNA is TGTGCCAGCAGTGGGGGGACCGACCTTACCGGGGAGCTGTTTTTT.

The gene calls are TRBV7-2 and TRBJ2-5; 10 bases fit TRBD2. The CDR3 covers 15 residues. In germline, CDR1 is SGHTA, CDR2 FQGNSA. Trimming removed 2 bases from V and 2 bases from J; junction bases left unmatched: 2. The CDR3 loop is CASSLSGGVQETQYF. The CDR3 region has the DNA TGTGCCAGCAGCTTAAGCGGGGGGGTTCAAGAGACCCAGTACTTC.

V is TRBV7-9 and J is TRBJ1-2, with no clear D. Per germline, CDR1 SEHNR and CDR2 FQNEAQ (reference sequence). Trimming removed 4 bases at V and 5 bases at J, with 5 bases between. CDR3 length: 11 residues. The CDR3 here is CASSSPYGYTF. In DNA form, the CDR3 reads TGTGCCAGCAGCTCCCCATATGGCTACACCTTC.